This T cell receptor (beta chain) was retrieved from a study of blood T cell repertoires in COVID-19. This clone was counted once. Method: immunoSEQ multiplex PCR; TCRdb's copy keeps in-frame clones and lacks some. Of around 250,000 clones listed, about 90% are singletons. This TCR derives from a human donor in a cohort exposed to, infected with or recovered from COVID-19 (not recorded which). The donor label of this sample is uncertain. The specimen was PBMCs or T cells enriched from blood (not recorded which).

The CDR3 reads CASSQDGAGTNEKLFF. CDR3 DNA sequence: TGTGCCAGCAGCCAAGATGGTGCAGGGACTAATGAAAAACTGTTTTTT. The chain links TRBV4-2 to TRBJ1-4; the D gene is possibly TRBD1 (5 bases). From germline, CDR1 is LGHNA and CDR2 YNFKEQ. Trimming shortened V by 0 bases and J by 2 bases, and 10 bases separated the two germline ends. There are 16 residues in the CDR3.